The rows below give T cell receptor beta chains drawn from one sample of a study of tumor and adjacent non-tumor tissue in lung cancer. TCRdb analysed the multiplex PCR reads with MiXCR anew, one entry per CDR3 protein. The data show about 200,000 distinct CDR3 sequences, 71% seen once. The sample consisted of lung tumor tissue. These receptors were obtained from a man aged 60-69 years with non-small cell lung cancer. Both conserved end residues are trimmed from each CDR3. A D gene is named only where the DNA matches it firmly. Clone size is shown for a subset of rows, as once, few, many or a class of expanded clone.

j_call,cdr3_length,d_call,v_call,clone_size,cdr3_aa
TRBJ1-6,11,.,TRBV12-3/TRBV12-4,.,VSRFGANSPLH
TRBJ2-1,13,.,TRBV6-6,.,AGSSDYQSYNEQF
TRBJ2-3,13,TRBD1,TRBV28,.,ASSPRGQGTDTPY
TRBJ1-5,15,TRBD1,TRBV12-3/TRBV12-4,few,ASSSKLGQGRNQPQH
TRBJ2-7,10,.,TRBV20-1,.,SAMELSPEQY
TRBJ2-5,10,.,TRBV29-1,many,SGGRGQETQY
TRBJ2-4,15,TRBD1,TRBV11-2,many,ASSPRTGIISKNIQY
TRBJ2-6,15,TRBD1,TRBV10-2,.,ASRGGQGSSGANVLT
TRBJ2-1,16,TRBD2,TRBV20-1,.,SAPRPGLGGGSYNEQS
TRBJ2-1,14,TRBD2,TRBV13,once,ASSAQGLADLNEQF
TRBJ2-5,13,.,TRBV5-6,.,ASGRRDRVGETQY
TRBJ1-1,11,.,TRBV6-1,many,ASKLQVNTEAF
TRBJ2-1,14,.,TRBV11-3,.,ASSLEGSSSYHEQF
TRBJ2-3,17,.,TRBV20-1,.,SVRDQAPPVGSRTDTQY
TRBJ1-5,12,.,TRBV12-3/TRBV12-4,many,ASRPTDPNQPQH
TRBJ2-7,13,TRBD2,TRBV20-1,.,SARDKAGEPSKQY
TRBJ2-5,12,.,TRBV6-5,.,ASSDTETAGAQN
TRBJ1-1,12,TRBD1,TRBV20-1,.,SAARTGGRTEPF
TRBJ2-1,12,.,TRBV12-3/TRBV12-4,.,TSSEGLVPVEQF
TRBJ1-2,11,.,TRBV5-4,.,ASSLGWRHGYT
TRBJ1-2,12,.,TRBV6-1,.,TSNAPGQNYGYT
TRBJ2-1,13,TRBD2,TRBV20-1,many,SASVLAGGSYEQF
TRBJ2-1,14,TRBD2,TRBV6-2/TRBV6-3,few,ASVVKSGRAMYEQF
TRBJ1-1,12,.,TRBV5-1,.,ASNLLQGPTEAF
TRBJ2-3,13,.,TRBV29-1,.,SARGSQGLPDTQY
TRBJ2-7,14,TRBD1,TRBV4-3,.,VSSHMGQGGAYEQY
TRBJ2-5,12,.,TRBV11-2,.,ASSPGLPQETQY
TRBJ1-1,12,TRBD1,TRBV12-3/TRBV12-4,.,ASTQTGVNTEAF
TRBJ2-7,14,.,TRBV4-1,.,ASGQEGPGTPYEQY
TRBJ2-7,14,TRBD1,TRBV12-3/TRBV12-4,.,ASSFGVGYRGHEQY
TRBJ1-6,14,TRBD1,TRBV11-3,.,ATSSGGTGLHPPLH
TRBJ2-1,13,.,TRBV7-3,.,ASSSREGRYNEQF
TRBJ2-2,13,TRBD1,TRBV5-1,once,ASSLETGLLGELF
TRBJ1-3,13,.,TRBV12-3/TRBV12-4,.,ASSLQGGPGNTIH
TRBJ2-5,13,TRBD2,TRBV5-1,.,ASSTGTIGEETQY
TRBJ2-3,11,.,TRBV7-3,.,ASSPDATDTQY
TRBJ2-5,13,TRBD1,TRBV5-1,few,ASSLEGQGTETQY